What follows is one TCR beta chain and its context. The antigen remains undetermined. The use of a sample-barcoded 5' primer and a J-beta primer mix characterized a second PCR of 7 to 11 cycles. Any given sample supplied a minimum of 2.5 million CDR3-containing paired-end reads. TCRdb ran MiXCR on the 5' RACE reads and lists one entry per CDR3 protein. The sample holds some 1.5 million distinct CDR3 sequences; approximately 39% are singletons and the top ten take about 4%. These data originate in a study of blood T cells in healthy people across ages. Overall study context: About one barcoded beta molecule per two T cells came from capture by template switching. Overall study results and limits: Naive CD4+ cell counts and diversity both ran higher in long-lived than in aged donors.

CDR1 SGDLS and CDR2 YYNGEE come from the germline V gene. The CDR3 totals 15 residues. V was shortened by 3 bases and J by 8 bases, with 18 bases between the two germline ends. This receptor was taken from a young woman in good health. The sequenced sample was blood. V gene TRBV9 combines with J gene TRBJ2-1; D unclear. CDR3 residues: CASSADAQGGDEQFF. CDR3 nucleotide sequence: TGTGCCAGCAGCGCTGACGCCCAAGGTGGGGATGAGCAGTTCTTC.